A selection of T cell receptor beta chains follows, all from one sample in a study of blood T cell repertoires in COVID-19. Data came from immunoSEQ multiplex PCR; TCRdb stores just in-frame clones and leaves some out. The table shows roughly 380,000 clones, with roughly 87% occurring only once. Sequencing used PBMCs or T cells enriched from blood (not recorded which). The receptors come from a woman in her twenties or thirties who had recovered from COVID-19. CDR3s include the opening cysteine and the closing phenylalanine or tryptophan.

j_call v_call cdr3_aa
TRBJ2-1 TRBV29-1 CSVEDPYSSYNEQFF
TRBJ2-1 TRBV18 CASSPASGRSYNEQFF
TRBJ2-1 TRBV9 CASSRGQGIRIYNEQFF
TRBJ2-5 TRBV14 CASSHANGTPQETQYF
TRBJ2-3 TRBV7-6 CASSPLGGSTDTQYF
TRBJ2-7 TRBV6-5 CASQGLALLSYEQYF
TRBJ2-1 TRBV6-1 CASSEAIEGVLGEQFF
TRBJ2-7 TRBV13 CASSLGRGTYEQYF
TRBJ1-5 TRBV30 CAWSQGAWEQPQHF
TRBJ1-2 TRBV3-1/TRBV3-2 CASEPRGLGYGYTF
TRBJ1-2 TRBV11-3 CASSLRGLLHHGYTF
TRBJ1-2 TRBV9 CASSQGRAIAYGYTF
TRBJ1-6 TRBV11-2 CASSLGKGAKNSPLHF
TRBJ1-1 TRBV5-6 CASTFPQGTEAFF
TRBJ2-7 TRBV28 CASSPSRTDSSYEQYF
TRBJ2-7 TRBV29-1 CSVGLAGVGEQYF
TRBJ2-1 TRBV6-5 CASSTGQGGYNEQFF
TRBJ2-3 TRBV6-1 CASSESGLAGGADTQYF
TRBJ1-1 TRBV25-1 CASGDGQGVSEAFF
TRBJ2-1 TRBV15 CATSRDQGQGREQFF
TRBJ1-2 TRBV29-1 CSVEVTHNYGYTF
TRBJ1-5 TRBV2 CASSTNRDNNQPQHF
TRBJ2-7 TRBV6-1 CASSELAGTYEQYF
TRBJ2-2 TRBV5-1 CASSLASNTGELFF
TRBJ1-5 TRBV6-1 CASSVHQGDGQPQHF
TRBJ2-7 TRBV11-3 CASSQGTAEQYF
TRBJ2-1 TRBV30 CAWSGRASGIPYNEQFF
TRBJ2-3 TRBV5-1 CASSLAGGPTDTQYF
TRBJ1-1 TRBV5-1 CASSSGLVNTEAFF
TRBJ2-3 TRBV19 CASTARADTQYF
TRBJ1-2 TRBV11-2 CASSLHQGTYGYTF
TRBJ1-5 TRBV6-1 CASSEPLLRGVNQPQHF
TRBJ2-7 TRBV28 CASSQPGQGPYEQYF
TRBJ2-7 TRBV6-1 CASSEGEGTGAYEQYF
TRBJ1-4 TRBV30 CAGTRHADEKLFF
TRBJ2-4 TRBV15 CATSRYGQGLNIQYF
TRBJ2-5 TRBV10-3 CAISEWGGIDHQETQYF
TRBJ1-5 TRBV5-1 CASSLGTGSMQPQHF
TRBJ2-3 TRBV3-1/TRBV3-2 CASNSINADTQYF
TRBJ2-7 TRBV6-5 CASRYGGRYEQYF
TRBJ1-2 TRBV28 CASTTPDRRYGYTF
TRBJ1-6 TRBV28 CASSLSRGGQGGSPLHF
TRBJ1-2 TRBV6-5 CASSSSGTWPGGYTF
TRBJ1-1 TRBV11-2 CASSLDRTGNTEAFF
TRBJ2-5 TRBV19 CASSQDREETQYF
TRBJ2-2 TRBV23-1 CARSRPDPTGTGELFF
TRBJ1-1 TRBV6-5 CASRRGGSGNTEAFF
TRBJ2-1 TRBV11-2 CASSSQAEAYNEQFF
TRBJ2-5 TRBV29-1 CSVPAGGQTQYF
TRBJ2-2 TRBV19 CASRDRFHTGELFF
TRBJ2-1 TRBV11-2 CASSFRTSGYNEQFF
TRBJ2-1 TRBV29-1 CSVAKTGSSYNEQFF
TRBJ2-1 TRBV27 CASTDRSNEQFF